This T cell receptor beta chain stems from a study of CD8 T cells in ankylosing spondylitis. Findings and caveats of the study: Disease-linked clones reportedly showed significant enrichment in matched ankylosing spondylitis synovial fluid. Before this, some motif variants had been reported in reactive arthritis synovial fluid and blood. Clones linked to the disease showed a CD8+ phenotype. They occurred at relatively low frequencies in peripheral blood.

Per germline, CDR1 SGHTA and CDR2 FQGTGA. The V end was cut by 1 base, the J end by 4 bases, with 13 bases between. There are 16 residues in the CDR3. Library preparation for TCR beta used quantitative 5'-RACE with molecular barcodes. Each CDR3 protein is one row after TCRdb ran MiXCR on the 5' RACE reads. The data show 200,000 to 250,000 distinct CDR3 sequences, with 10% to 13% seen just once and around a fifth held by the top ten. This clonotype came up many times. Antigen: not known. The rearrangement joins TRBV7-3 to TRBJ2-2, with D maybe TRBD2 (6 bases). Sequenced input: blood, either unsorted or a sorted T cell fraction (not recorded which). The source is a male donor with ankylosing spondylitis or in good health (not recorded which). The CDR3 coding sequence is TGTGCCAGCAGCTTAATGTCTAGCGCGATCACCGGGGAGCTGTTTTTT. It is translated as CASSLMSSAITGELFF.